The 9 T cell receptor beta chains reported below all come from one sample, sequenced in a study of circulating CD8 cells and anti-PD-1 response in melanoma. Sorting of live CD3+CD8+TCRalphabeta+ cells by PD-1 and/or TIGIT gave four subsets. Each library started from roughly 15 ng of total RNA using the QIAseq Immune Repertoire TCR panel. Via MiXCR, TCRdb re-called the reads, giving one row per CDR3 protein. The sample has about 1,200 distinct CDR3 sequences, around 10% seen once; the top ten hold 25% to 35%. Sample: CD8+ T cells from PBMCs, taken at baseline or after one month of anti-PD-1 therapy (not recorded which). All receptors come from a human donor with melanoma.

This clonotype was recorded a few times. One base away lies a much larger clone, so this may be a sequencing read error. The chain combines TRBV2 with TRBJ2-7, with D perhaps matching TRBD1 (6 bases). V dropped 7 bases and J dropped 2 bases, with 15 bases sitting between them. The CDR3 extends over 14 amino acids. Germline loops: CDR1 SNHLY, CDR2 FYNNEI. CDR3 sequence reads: CASNLRGSTYEQYF. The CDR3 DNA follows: TGTGCCAGCAATTTGAGGGGGTCGACCTACGAGCAGTACTTC.

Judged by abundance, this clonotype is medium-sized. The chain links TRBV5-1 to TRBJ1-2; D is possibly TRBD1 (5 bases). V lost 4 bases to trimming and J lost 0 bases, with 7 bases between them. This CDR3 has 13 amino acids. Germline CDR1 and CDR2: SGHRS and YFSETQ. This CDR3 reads CASSVGANYGYTF. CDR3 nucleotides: TGCGCCAGCAGCGTGGGGGCTAACTATGGCTACACCTTC.

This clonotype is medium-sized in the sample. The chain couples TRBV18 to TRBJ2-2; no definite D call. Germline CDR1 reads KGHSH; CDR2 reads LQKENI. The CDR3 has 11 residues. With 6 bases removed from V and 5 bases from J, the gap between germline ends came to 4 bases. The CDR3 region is CASSETGELFF. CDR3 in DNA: TGTGCCAGCTCTGAAACCGGGGAGCTGTTTTTT.

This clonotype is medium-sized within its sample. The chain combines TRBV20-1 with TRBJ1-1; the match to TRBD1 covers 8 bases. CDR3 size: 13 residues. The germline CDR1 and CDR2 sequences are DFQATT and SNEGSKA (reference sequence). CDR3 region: CSAELQGAQKAFF. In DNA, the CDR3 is TGCAGCGCGGAACTTCAGGGGGCTCAAAAAGCTTTCTTT.

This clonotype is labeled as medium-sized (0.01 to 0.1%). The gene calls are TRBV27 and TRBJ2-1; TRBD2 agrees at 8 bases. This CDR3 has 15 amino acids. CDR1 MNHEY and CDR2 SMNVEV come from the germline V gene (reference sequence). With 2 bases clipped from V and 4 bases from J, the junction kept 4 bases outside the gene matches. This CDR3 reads CASSLVSGAYNEQFF. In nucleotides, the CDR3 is TGTGCCAGCAGTTTAGTTAGCGGGGCATACAATGAGCAGTTCTTC.

CDR3 nucleotide sequence: TGTGCCAGCAGCCAGCTAGCGGGGGCCACAGATACGCAGTATTTT. Translation gives CASSQLAGATDTQYF. This chain connects TRBV3-1 to TRBJ2-3, with TRBD2 matching 10 bases. CDR1 and CDR2 from the germline V gene are LGHDT and YNNKEL (reference sequence). J was trimmed by 2 bases and V by 3 bases; bases with no gene match: 2. The length of the CDR3 is 15 residues.

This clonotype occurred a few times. The CDR3 sequence: CASSYSSEGRGGDEQFF. The DNA for the CDR3 is TGTGCCAGCAGTTACTCGAGTGAAGGTCGGGGGGGCGATGAGCAGTTCTTC. The chain carries TRBV6-6 and TRBJ2-1; 8 bases line up with TRBD2. Trimming at V came to 0 bases and at J to 8 bases, leaving 12 bases not matched to a gene. The CDR3 extends over 17 amino acids. Germline V CDR1 and CDR2: MNHNY, SVGAGI (reference sequence).

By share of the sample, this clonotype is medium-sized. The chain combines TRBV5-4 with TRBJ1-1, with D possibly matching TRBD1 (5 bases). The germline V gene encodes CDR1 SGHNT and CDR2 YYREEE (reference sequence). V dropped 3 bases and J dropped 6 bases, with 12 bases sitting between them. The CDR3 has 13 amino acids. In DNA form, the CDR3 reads TGTGCCAGCAGCTGGGACGTAAGCCCTGAAGCTTTCTTT. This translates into CASSWDVSPEAFF.

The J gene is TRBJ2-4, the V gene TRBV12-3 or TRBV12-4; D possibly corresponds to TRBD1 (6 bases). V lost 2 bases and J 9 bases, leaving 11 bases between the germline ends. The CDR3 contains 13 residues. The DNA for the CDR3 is TGTGCCAGCAGTTTACAGGGGACGGGCATTCAGTACTTC. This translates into CASSLQGTGIQYF.